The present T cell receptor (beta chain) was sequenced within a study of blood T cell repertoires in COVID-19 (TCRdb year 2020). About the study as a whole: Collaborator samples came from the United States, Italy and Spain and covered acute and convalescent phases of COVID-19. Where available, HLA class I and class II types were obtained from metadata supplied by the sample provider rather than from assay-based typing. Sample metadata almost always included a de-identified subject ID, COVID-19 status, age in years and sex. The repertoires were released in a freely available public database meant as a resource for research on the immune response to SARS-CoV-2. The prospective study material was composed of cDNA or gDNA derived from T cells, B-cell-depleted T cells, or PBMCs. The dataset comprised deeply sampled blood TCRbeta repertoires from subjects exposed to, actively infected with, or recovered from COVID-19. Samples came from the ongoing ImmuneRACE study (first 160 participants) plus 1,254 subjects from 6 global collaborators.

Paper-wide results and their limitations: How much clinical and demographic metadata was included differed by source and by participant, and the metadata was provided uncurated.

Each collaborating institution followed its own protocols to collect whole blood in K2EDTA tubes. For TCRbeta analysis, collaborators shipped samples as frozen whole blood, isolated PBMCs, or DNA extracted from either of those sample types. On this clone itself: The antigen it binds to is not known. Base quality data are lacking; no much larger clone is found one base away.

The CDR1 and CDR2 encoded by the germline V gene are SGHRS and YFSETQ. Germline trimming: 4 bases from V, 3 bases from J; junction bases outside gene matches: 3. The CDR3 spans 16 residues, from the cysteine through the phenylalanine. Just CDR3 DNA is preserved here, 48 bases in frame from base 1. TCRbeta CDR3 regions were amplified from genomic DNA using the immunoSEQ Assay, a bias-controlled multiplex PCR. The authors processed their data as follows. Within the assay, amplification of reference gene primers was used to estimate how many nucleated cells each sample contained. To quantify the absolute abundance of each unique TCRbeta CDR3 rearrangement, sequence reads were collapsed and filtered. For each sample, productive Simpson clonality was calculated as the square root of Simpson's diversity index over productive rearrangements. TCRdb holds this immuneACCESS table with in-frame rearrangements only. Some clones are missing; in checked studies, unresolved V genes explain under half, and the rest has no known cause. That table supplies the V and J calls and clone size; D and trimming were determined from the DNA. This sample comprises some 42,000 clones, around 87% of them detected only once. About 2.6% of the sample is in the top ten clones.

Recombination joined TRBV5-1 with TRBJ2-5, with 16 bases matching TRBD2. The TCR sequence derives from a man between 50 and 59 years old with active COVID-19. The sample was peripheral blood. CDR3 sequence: CASSRGLAGGKETQYF. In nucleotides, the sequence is TGCGCCAGCAGCCGGGGACTAGCGGGGGGGAAAGAGACCCAGTACTTC.